These 31 T cell receptor beta chains came from one sample sequenced in a study of T cell repertoires in cytomegalovirus infection. One entry per CDR3 protein, called by TCRdb with MiXCR from the reads. The sample gives approximately 500,000 distinct CDR3 sequences, more than 15% of which show up once; roughly 25% is in the top ten. Sequencing was carried out using CD8+ T cells from PBMCs. Receptor source: a human donor in good health (CMV status not recorded). Some clones in this sample may be carry-over from other donors' samples.

The CDR3 nucleotides are TGTGCCAGCAGCTCGGACAGGGGGAACACCGGGGAGCTGTTTTTT. Protein: CASSSDRGNTGELFF. V is TRBV5-4 and J is TRBJ2-2; 9 bases agree with TRBD1. The CDR3 loop spans 15 amino acids. CDR1 is SGHNT and CDR2 is YYREEE in the germline V gene (reference sequence). Germline trimming cut 3 bases from V and 1 base from J; bases unmatched to any gene: 1.

This clonotype showed up just once. A much larger clone sits a single nucleotide away, making a read error possible. The rearrangement joins TRBV7-1 to TRBJ2-1; D not resolved. TRBV7-1 is an ORF for which the function is uncertain. Trimming shortened V by 3 bases and J by 5 bases, and 20 bases separated the two germline ends. The CDR3 has 17 amino acids. The CDR3 DNA reads TGTGCCAGCAGCTCTCCAAGAACCACTACGAAGGACAATGAGCAGTTCTTC. Residues: CASSSPRTTTKDNEQFF.

This clonotype was counted only a few times. V gene TRBV9 combines with J gene TRBJ2-5; the match to TRBD2 covers 11 bases. Germline CDR1 and CDR2: SGDLS and YYNGEE. The V gene end was trimmed by 4 bases and the J gene end by 4 bases; junction bases not matched to a gene: 6. The CDR3 totals 15 residues. CDR3: CASSISGRAAETQYF. CDR3 DNA: TGTGCCAGCAGCATTAGCGGGAGGGCCGCAGAGACCCAGTACTTC.

This clonotype has a count of ten or more. The chain employs TRBV20-1 and TRBJ1-2; possible D gene TRBD1, 5 bases. This CDR3 region has 12 residues. Germline V lookup: CDR1 DFQATT, CDR2 SNEGSKA (reference sequence). Deletions cut 5 bases from V and 12 bases from J, with 19 bases between. The CDR3 here is CSAPETAPQHTF. The CDR3 nucleotides read TGCAGTGCTCCCGAGACAGCGCCCCAGCACACCTTC.

The chain has TRBV27 and TRBJ1-6, with 8 bases aligning to TRBD1. The CDR3 runs 17 residues. Trimming at V came to 5 bases and at J to 11 bases, leaving 17 bases not matched to a gene. Looked up from germline, CDR1 is MNHEY and CDR2 is SMNVEV (reference sequence). The CDR3 here is CASSPLVTGDPVTPLHF. For the CDR3, the DNA is TGTGCCAGCAGTCCACTGGTGACAGGGGATCCGGTGACACCCCTCCACTTT.

This sequence joins TRBV6-6 and TRBJ2-3, with no clear D. The V end was cut by 6 bases, the J end by 2 bases, with 21 bases between. The CDR3 consists of 17 residues. The germline gives CDR1 MNHNY, CDR2 SVGAGI (reference sequence). In DNA, the CDR3 is TGTGCCAGCAGCCTTTATGGGTCGGGTTTTTTCACAGATACGCAGTATTTT. It specifies CASSLYGSGFFTDTQYF.

This clonotype showed up many times. J is TRBJ2-7 and V is TRBV7-9, with D unresolved. CDR1 is SEHNR and CDR2 is FQNEAQ in the germline V gene (reference sequence). Trimming pared 5 bases from V and 1 base from J, leaving 9 bases between. This CDR3 is built from 13 residues. The CDR3, as DNA: TGTGCCAGCAGCCGGGCCGGATCCTACGAGCAGTACTTC. Translation gives CASSRAGSYEQYF.

This sequence joins TRBV18 and TRBJ2-1; 9 bases fit TRBD2. This CDR3 region has 18 residues. The germline CDR1 and CDR2 sequences are KGHSH and LQKENI. Losses at the gene ends were 2 bases for V and 6 bases for J; bases not matched to a gene: 14. CDR3 DNA: TGTGCCAGCTCACCAGAATCTTGGACTAGCGTATACAGCAATGAGCAGTTCTTC. The encoded protein is CASSPESWTSVYSNEQFF.

This clonotype was detected many times. This chain uses TRBV4-1 with TRBJ1-5, with TRBD1 as a possible D gene (5 bases). The V gene's germline CDR1 is MGHRA and CDR2 YSYEKL. This CDR3 comprises 15 residues. Trimming left V 5 bases short and J 0 bases short, with 11 bases between. The CDR3 nucleotides read TGCGCCAGCAGCGCGGGACCGTATAGCAATCAGCCCCAGCATTTT. Translated, it gives CASSAGPYSNQPQHF.

This clonotype was picked up many times. The chain combines TRBV7-6 with TRBJ2-1; 7 bases fit TRBD2. Looked up from germline, CDR1 is SGHVS and CDR2 is FNYEAQ. This CDR3 is 15 amino acids long. Trimming removed 5 bases from V and 8 bases from J; junction bases left unmatched: 12. The CDR3 region has the DNA TGTGCCAGCAGCGTCGAAGCGGGGCCGGTTTATGAGCAGTTCTTC. It specifies CASSVEAGPVYEQFF.

This clonotype was seen repeatedly, ten times or more. The CDR3 coding sequence is TGTGCCAGCAGCTTATCCTACCTCCCTACAAGGAACTATGGCTACACCTTC. Protein: CASSLSYLPTRNYGYTF. The chain couples TRBV11-2 to TRBJ1-2; D is undetermined. The V end lost 2 bases, the J end lost 2 bases, and 18 bases lay between the germline ends. CDR1 and CDR2 (germline): SGHAT, FQNNGV. This CDR3 is 17 amino acids long.

The sample holds a few counts of this clonotype. In DNA, the CDR3 is TGTGCCAGCAGCTGGGCTAGCGGGGCCTACGAGCAGTACTTC. Translating gives CASSWASGAYEQYF. The chain combines TRBV5-6 with TRBJ2-7; 9 bases line up with TRBD2. The CDR3 is 14 residues long. The trim removed 3 bases at V and 2 bases at J, leaving 3 bases unmatched. Germline V CDR1 and CDR2: SGHDT, YYEEEE.

The table lists this clonotype with a few counts. The chain is built from TRBV20-1 and TRBJ2-5; TRBD1 matches at 10 bases. Germline-derived CDR1 and CDR2 are DFQATT and SNEGSKA (reference sequence). The V segment lost 0 bases and the J segment 4 bases; nucleotides outside the gene matches: 5. The CDR3 loop spans 15 amino acids. The CDR3 DNA reads as TGCAGTGCTAGAGACCAGACAGGGGGCTTAGAGACCCAGTACTTC. It translates to CSARDQTGGLETQYF.

V is TRBV19 and J is TRBJ2-2; D is unclear. Per the germline V gene, CDR1 is LNHDA and CDR2 is SQIVND (reference sequence). Deletions cut 4 bases from V and 0 bases from J, with 9 bases between. The CDR3 has 15 amino acids. The DNA for the CDR3 is TGTGCCAGTAGTACCGACTGGGCGAACACCGGGGAGCTGTTTTTT. The encoded protein is CASSTDWANTGELFF. The whole variable domain, filled in from reference TRBV19 and TRBJ2-2, reads DGGITQSPKYLFRKEGQNVTLSCEQNLNHDAMYWYRQDPGQGLRLIYYSQIVNDFQKGDIAEGYSVSREKKESFPLTVTSAQKNPTAFYLCASSTDWANTGELFFGEGSRLTVL.

There are many counts of this clonotype. The chain recombines TRBV7-2 with TRBJ1-6; 8 bases are a match to TRBD1. The J segment lost 14 bases and the V segment lost 6 bases, leaving 12 bases of the junction unmatched. The CDR3 has 14 amino acids. CDR1 and CDR2 (germline): SGHTA, FQGNSA. CDR3 nucleotide sequence: TGTGCCAGCAGTACGGCGCAGGGGGCATGGACCCTCCACTTT. Its protein is CASSTAQGAWTLHF.

There are many counts of this clonotype. This chain connects TRBV7-9 to TRBJ1-1; 10 positions match TRBD1. J gave up 4 bases and V 3 bases, and 5 bases lay outside the gene matches. In germline, CDR1 is SEHNR, CDR2 FQNEAQ (reference sequence). CDR3 length equals 15 residues. For the CDR3, the DNA is TGTGCCAGCAGCTTCTCGGGACAGGGGATCACTGAAGCTTTCTTT. It codes for CASSFSGQGITEAFF.

This clonotype appeared many times. The rearrangement joins TRBV7-6 to TRBJ1-2; no clear D gene. Deletions cut 1 base from V and 7 bases from J, with 4 bases between. This CDR3 has 11 amino acids. From germline, CDR1 is SGHVS and CDR2 FNYEAQ. The CDR3, as DNA: TGTGCCAGCAGCTTAGATGGTGGCTACACCTTC. As protein: CASSLDGGYTF.

This clonotype has a handful of counts. V usage is TRBV5-6 and J usage is TRBJ2-1; D gene ambiguous. V was cut by 4 bases and J by 8 bases, with 19 bases left in between. The CDR3 runs to 15 residues. Per the germline V gene, CDR1 is SGHDT and CDR2 is YYEEEE. CDR3 in DNA: TGTGCCAGCAGCATTACTCTAACAATGGTGGATGAGCAGTTCTTC. Protein sequence: CASSITLTMVDEQFF. Together with reference TRBV5-6 and TRBJ2-1, the CDR3 gives the full variable domain: DAGVTQSPTHLIKTRGQQVTLRCSPKSGHDTVSWYQQALGQGPQFIFQYYEEEERQRGNFPDRFSGHQFPNYSSELNVNALLLGDSALYLCASSITLTMVDEQFFGPGTRLTVL.

The rearrangement links TRBV20-1 to TRBJ1-5; 7 bases fit TRBD1. CDR1 and CDR2 from the germline V gene are DFQATT and SNEGSKA (reference sequence). The J segment lost 0 bases and the V segment lost 3 bases, leaving 17 bases of the junction unmatched. The length of the CDR3 is 19 residues. The CDR3, as DNA: TGCAGTGCTAGTTTCCCCGGGACAGAAAATAAGTATAGCAATCAGCCCCAGCATTTT. This translates into CSASFPGTENKYSNQPQHF.

There are a few counts of this clonotype. The rearrangement uses TRBV19 and TRBJ1-1, with a possible D match to TRBD1 (5 bases). This CDR3 comprises 13 residues. Germline V gene data show CDR1 as LNHDA and CDR2 as SQIVND (reference sequence). Deletions cut 8 bases from V and 2 bases from J, with 12 bases between. This CDR3 reads CASLAGSNTEAFF. The CDR3 DNA reads as TGTGCCAGTCTTGCAGGGAGCAACACTGAAGCTTTCTTT.

This clonotype was recorded a few times. This chain connects TRBV27 to TRBJ2-7; 14 bases map to TRBD2. The CDR3 length is 15 residues. Germline CDR1 MNHEY, CDR2 SMNVEV (reference sequence). Losses at the gene ends were 5 bases for V and 7 bases for J; bases not matched to a gene: 7. The CDR3 here is CASSPGLAGDREQYF. CDR3 sequence (DNA): TGTGCCAGCAGTCCGGGACTAGCGGGAGATCGTGAGCAGTACTTC.

This clonotype was detected ten times or more. The CDR3 region is CASGRTGNEQFF. CDR3 sequence (DNA): TGTGCTAGTGGCCGGACAGGGAATGAGCAGTTCTTC. The chain employs TRBV12-5 and TRBJ2-1; TRBD1 matches 8 bases. Germline trimming cut 6 bases from V and 7 bases from J; bases unmatched to any gene: 2. The CDR3 consists of 12 residues. CDR1 is LGHNT, CDR2 FRNRAP, per germline.

The chain uses TRBV5-8 and TRBJ2-7, with D unclear. Between the trimmed V and J ends, which lost 0 bases and 2 bases, there was a span of 12 bases. Looked up from germline, CDR1 is SGHTS and CDR2 is YDEGEE. The CDR3 consists of 15 residues. This chain's CDR3 is CASSLGSAAPYEQYF. CDR3 in DNA: TGTGCCAGCAGCTTGGGAAGCGCAGCACCCTACGAGCAGTACTTC. Full variable domain (missing parts from reference TRBV5-8 and TRBJ2-7): EAGVTQSPTHLIKTRGQQATLRCSPISGHTSVYWYQQALGLGLQFLLWYDEGEERNRGNFPPRFSGRQFPNYSSELNVNALELEDSALYLCASSLGSAAPYEQYFGPGTRLTVT.

This chain links TRBV9 with TRBJ2-7; D unclear. The length of the CDR3 is 14 residues. Looked up from germline, CDR1 is SGDLS and CDR2 is YYNGEE. Trimming took off 1 base at V and 2 bases at J, with 10 bases between the two ends. In nucleotides, the CDR3 is TGTGCCAGCAGCGTAAAGGCAGGTACCTACGAGCAGTACTTC. Protein sequence: CASSVKAGTYEQYF. Combining the CDR3 with reference TRBV9 and TRBJ2-7 gives the whole variable domain DSGVTQTPKHLITATGQRVTLRCSPRSGDLSVYWYQQSLDQGLQFLIQYYNGEERAKGNILERFSAQQFPDLHSELNLSSLELGDSALYFCASSVKAGTYEQYFGPGTRLTVT.

This clonotype was found a few times. The gene calls are TRBV12-3 or TRBV12-4 and TRBJ1-2; the D is unclear. V was trimmed by 2 bases and J by 2 bases, leaving 9 bases between them. There are 14 residues in the CDR3. This CDR3 is CASSLTLLNYGYTF. The CDR3 nucleotides are TGTGCCAGCAGTTTAACTCTTTTGAACTATGGCTACACCTTC.

This clonotype was counted many times. The chain has TRBV11-2 and TRBJ2-7; D unresolved. The V gene lost 0 bases and the J gene lost 5 bases, with 11 bases spanning the gap. The germline V gene encodes CDR1 SGHAT and CDR2 FQNNGV. CDR3 length equals 14 residues. CDR3 coding DNA: TGTGCCAGCAGCTTAGAAGTAGGGTTCGACGAGCAGTACTTC. Its protein product is CASSLEVGFDEQYF.

This clonotype has at least ten counts. The chain is built from TRBV15 and TRBJ1-4, with D maybe TRBD1 (5 bases). CDR1 is LNHNV, CDR2 YYDKDF, per germline (reference sequence). The CDR3 is made up of 16 amino acids. Between the trimmed V and J ends, which lost 5 bases and 4 bases, there was a span of 17 bases. Here the CDR3 reads CATSWVPGRLNEKLFF. DNA for the CDR3: TGTGCCACCAGCTGGGTGCCGGGACGGCTTAATGAAAAACTGTTTTTT.

This chain's CDR3 is CASGFSGDTQYF. In DNA form, the CDR3 reads TGTGCTAGTGGTTTCAGTGGAGATACGCAGTATTTT. The chain joins TRBV12-5 to TRBJ2-3; D is unresolved. With 3 bases removed from V and 5 bases from J, the gap between germline ends came to 6 bases. This CDR3 has 12 residues. Germline assignment: CDR1 LGHNT and CDR2 FRNRAP.

Comments on this clonotype: A much larger clone differs by one base, so this may be a read error. The V call is TRBV6-1, the J call TRBJ1-1; D may be TRBD1 (6 bases). There are 15 residues in the CDR3. CDR1 and CDR2 from the germline V gene are MNHNS and SASEGT. The CDR3 nucleotides are TGTACCAGCAGTGAAGTAGGAGGGGGGGGCACTGAAGCTTTCTTT. This codes for CTSSEVGGGGTEAFF.

This rearrangement joins TRBV7-9 to TRBJ2-7, with unresolved D. The germline V gene encodes CDR1 SEHNR and CDR2 FQNEAQ (reference sequence). The CDR3 is made up of 12 amino acids. Trimming removed 5 bases at V and 2 bases at J, with 7 bases between. The CDR3 sequence is CASSPDPYEQYF. The DNA for the CDR3 is TGTGCCAGCAGCCCCGACCCCTACGAGCAGTACTTC.

This clonotype was recorded many times. The V gene is TRBV6-5, the J gene TRBJ2-1; TRBD2 agrees at 12 bases. There are 17 residues in the CDR3. Trimming at V came to 5 bases and at J to 8 bases, leaving 13 bases not matched to a gene. Germline values: CDR1 MNHEY, CDR2 SVGAGI. CDR3 coding DNA: TGTGCCAGCAGTCGCGGGAGACTAGCGGGAGTGAGGGATGAGCAGTTCTTC. Translated: CASSRGRLAGVRDEQFF.